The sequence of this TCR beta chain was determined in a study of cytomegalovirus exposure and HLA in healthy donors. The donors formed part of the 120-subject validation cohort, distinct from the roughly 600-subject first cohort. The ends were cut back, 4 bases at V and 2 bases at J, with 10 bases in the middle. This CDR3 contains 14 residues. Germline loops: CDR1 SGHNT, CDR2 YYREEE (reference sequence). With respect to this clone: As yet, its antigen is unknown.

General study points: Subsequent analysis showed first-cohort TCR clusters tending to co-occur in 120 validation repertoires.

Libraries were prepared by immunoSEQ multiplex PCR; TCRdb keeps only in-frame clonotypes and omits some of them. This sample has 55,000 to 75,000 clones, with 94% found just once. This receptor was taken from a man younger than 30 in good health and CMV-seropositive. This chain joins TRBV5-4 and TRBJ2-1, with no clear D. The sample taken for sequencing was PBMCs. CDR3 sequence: CASSRGSAYNEQFF. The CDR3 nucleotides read TGTGCCAGCAGCCGTGGTTCGGCCTACAATGAGCAGTTCTTC.